Given below is one TCR beta chain in context. The sample comes from a study of PD-L1 blockade in urothelial cancer. Across the whole study: Starting at some point between 2014 and 2015, patients were given atezolizumab (1,200 mg intravenously every 3 weeks). Patients with male sex and bladder-origin urothelial cancer accounted for most of the roughly 30 enrolled. The median number of T cells present in blood samples was around 150,000.

This CDR3 has 16 amino acids. V lost 4 bases, J lost 5 bases, and 6 bases stayed unmatched. Germline V gives CDR1 SGHRS, CDR2 YFSETQ. Described time point: pretreatment peripheral blood. There were between 1 and 8 samples from each patient, taken pretreatment and on-treatment. TCRdb keeps only in-frame clones here, not all; method: immunoSEQ multiplex PCR. This table holds 70,000 to 75,000 clones, roughly 84% found once. This chain uses TRBV5-1 with TRBJ2-2; 12 bases are shared with TRBD1. Material: PBMCs, obtained around atezolizumab (anti-PD-L1) treatment. The source is a woman in her 70s with urothelial cancer. CDR3 sequence: CASSPPGQGATGELFF. The CDR3 DNA reads TGCGCCAGCAGCCCTCCGGGACAGGGGGCGACCGGGGAGCTGTTTTTT.